This entry lists 27 T cell receptor beta chains sequenced from one sample in a study of CD8+CD57+ T cells in acquired aplastic anemia. Using genomic DNA as the template, TCR beta VDJ and CDR3 profiling was carried out. TCRdb called the reads again in MiXCR, with one record for every CDR3 protein. This sample carries 350,000 to 450,000 distinct CDR3 sequences, roughly 68% of them seen once, and the ten largest clones take approximately 4%. The sequenced sample was sorted CD4+, CD8+, or CD8+CD57+ T cells (not recorded which) from PBMCs. These receptors were taken from a human donor in good health, serving as a control.

This clonotype was observed a single time. The chain uses TRBV12-3 or TRBV12-4 and TRBJ1-1, with no clear D. The CDR3 is made up of 14 amino acids. The V end was cut by 6 bases, the J end by 3 bases, with 14 bases between. CDR3 sequence reads: CASSSSAGDTEAFF. In DNA, the CDR3 is TGTGCCAGCAGCAGCAGCGCCGGGGACACTGAAGCTTTCTTT.

This clonotype was picked up many times. The rearrangement uses TRBV12-3 or TRBV12-4 and TRBJ2-7; 9 bases align to TRBD1. Trimming took 4 bases from V and 5 from J; bases not matched to a gene: 6. The CDR3 is made up of 14 amino acids. The CDR3 coding sequence is TGTGCCAGCAGTTCCTACAGGGGGCGGAACGAGCAGTACTTC. It translates to CASSSYRGRNEQYF.

The genes are TRBV5-4 and TRBJ2-7; D unresolved. V was shortened by 0 bases and J by 3 bases, with 13 bases between the two germline ends. CDR3 length: 15 amino acids. From germline, CDR1 is SGHNT and CDR2 YYREEE (reference sequence). The CDR3, as DNA: TGTGCCAGCAGCTTGGCCGAAGAACTGAACTACGAGCAGTACTTC. Translation: CASSLAEELNYEQYF.

CDR3 residues: CASSSSPVYEQYF. Written as DNA, the CDR3 is TGTGCCAGCAGTTCATCGCCGGTCTACGAGCAGTACTTC. V usage is TRBV2 and J usage is TRBJ2-7; D uncertain. Germline assignment: CDR1 SNHLY and CDR2 FYNNEI. V lost 5 bases and J lost 3, with 11 bases in between. This CDR3 has 13 amino acids. The entire variable domain, with the rest obtained from reference TRBV2 and TRBJ2-7, is as follows: EPEVTQTPSHQVTQMGQEVILRCVPISNHLYFYWYRQILGQKVEFLVSFYNNEISEKSEIFDDQFSVERPDGSNFTLKIRSTKLEDSAMYFCASSSSPVYEQYFGPGTRLTVT.

This clonotype showed up just once. The rearrangement links TRBV6-5 to TRBJ2-7, with D possibly matching TRBD1 (6 bases). Germline V gene lookup returns CDR1 MNHEY and CDR2 SVGAGI. This CDR3 is 12 amino acids long. V was cut by 6 bases and J by 3 bases, with 9 bases left in between. In nucleotides, the CDR3 is TGTGCCAGCAGGCTAGGGGGCTACGAGCAGTACTTC. This codes for CASRLGGYEQYF.

This clonotype was counted at least ten times. The rearrangement joins TRBV10-3 to TRBJ1-5; 7 bases are shared with TRBD1. The CDR3 runs to 14 residues. V was pared by 5 bases and J by 7 bases, with 8 bases of the junction left unmatched. The germline gives CDR1 ENHRY, CDR2 SYGVKD. The CDR3 DNA reads as TGTGCCATCAGTCCCGACAGGGAGGGACAGCCCCAGCATTTT. Its translation: CAISPDREGQPQHF.

Remarks on this clonotype: Compared with germline, one end of the junction differs, possibly owing to a read error. The V gene is TRBV7-2, the J gene TRBJ2-7; 7 bases are shared with TRBD1. Per germline, CDR1 SGHTA and CDR2 FQGNSA. This CDR3 has 12 amino acids. CDR3 amino acids: CASSSDRANEHF. The CDR3 DNA follows: TGTGCCAGCAGTTCCGACAGGGCCAATGAGCACTTC.

J is TRBJ2-1 and V is TRBV9, with TRBD1 as a possible D gene (6 bases). This CDR3 is 15 amino acids long. V was clipped by 2 bases and J by 13 bases, with 22 bases between them. Germline loops: CDR1 SGDLS, CDR2 YYNGEE. CDR3 nucleotide sequence: TGTGCCAGCAGCGTGGGTGGACAGCCTAATTCACCCCAGTTCTTC. Translated: CASSVGGQPNSPQFF.

This clonotype was recorded only once. Relative to the germline gene, one junction end is altered; a read error may explain this. The chain carries TRBV7-6 and TRBJ1-6, with D perhaps TRBD1 (5 bases). The CDR3 runs 15 residues. Per germline, CDR1 SGHVS and CDR2 FNYEAQ. The CDR3 spells CASSCETRGSLPHHF. Written as DNA, the CDR3 is TGTGCCAGCAGCTGCGAGACAAGGGGCTCACTACCCCACCACTTT.

This clonotype was seen repeatedly, ten times or more. Here the CDR3 DNA reads TGTGCCAGCAGAACTCAAGAGACCCAGTACTTC. Residues: CASRTQETQYF. This sequence joins TRBV6-6 and TRBJ2-5; D unclear. The CDR3 has 11 amino acids. Trimming removed 6 bases at V and 2 bases at J, with 4 bases between. Germline-derived CDR1 and CDR2 are MNHNY and SVGAGI (reference sequence).

CDR3 protein: CATSDPPYNEQFF. In DNA form, the CDR3 reads TGTGCCACCAGTGATCCTCCCTACAATGAGCAGTTCTTC. This chain links TRBV24-1 with TRBJ2-1; D not resolved. The V end was cut by 3 bases, the J end by 2 bases, with 4 bases between. Germline assignment: CDR1 KGHDR and CDR2 SFDVKD. This CDR3 contains 13 residues.

This sequence joins TRBV5-1 and TRBJ2-6, with D tentatively TRBD2 (7 bases). Trimming left V 1 base short and J 4 bases short, with 15 bases between. The germline V gene has CDR1 SGHRS and CDR2 YFSETQ. The CDR3 runs to 17 residues. CDR3 DNA: TGCGCCAGCAGCTTGATCCGGGGGGCTCACGGGGCCAACGTCCTGACTTTC. Its translation: CASSLIRGAHGANVLTF.

This clonotype was detected only once. Sequence at one end of the junction differs from germline and may be a read error. The chain is built from TRBV20-1 and TRBJ1-1; D might be TRBD1 (5 bases). The CDR3 consists of 11 residues. Germline loops: CDR1 DFQATT, CDR2 SNEGSKA (reference sequence). Here the CDR3 reads CSAEVPATALF. The CDR3 region has the DNA TGCAGCGCTGAAGTTCCCGCGACAGCTCTCTTT.

A word on this clonotype: The junction differs from germline at one of its ends, possibly a read error. J is TRBJ1-2 and V is TRBV7-2; D gene ambiguous. The CDR3 runs to 13 residues. CDR1 is SGHTA, CDR2 FQGNSA, per germline. CDR3: CASSLACLDEQSF. The CDR3, as DNA: TGTGCCAGCAGCTTGGCGTGCCTGGATGAGCAGTCCTTC.

On this clonotype: One end of the junction does not line up with germline, which may come from a read error. The chain uses TRBV28 and TRBJ2-1; the match to TRBD2 covers 7 bases. CDR3 size: 15 residues. Germline-derived CDR1 and CDR2 are MDHEN and SYDVKM. The CDR3 region has the DNA TGTGCCAGCAGTCGAGCGGGGAGTATTTACAGTGAGCAGTTCTTC. Translation gives CASSRAGSIYSEQFF.

This clonotype was counted many times. The V gene is TRBV27, the J gene TRBJ2-7, with 8 bases lining up with TRBD2. The CDR3 covers 15 residues. V lost 5 bases and J lost 4; bases outside the gene matches: 10. Germline CDR1 is MNHEY and CDR2 is SMNVEV (reference sequence). This CDR3 reads CASSPRSRGEYEQYF. Here the CDR3 DNA reads TGTGCCAGCAGTCCTCGTTCGCGGGGGGAATACGAGCAGTACTTC.

This sequence joins TRBV9 and TRBJ2-1; D tentatively fits TRBD1 or TRBD2 (7 bases each). V lost 3 bases and J lost 12, with 25 bases in between. Germline V gene data show CDR1 as SGDLS and CDR2 as YYNGEE. The CDR3 sequence is 16 residues long. The CDR3 spells CASSAQGGGWTDAQFF. The CDR3 nucleotides read TGTGCCAGCAGCGCCCAGGGGGGAGGGTGGACTGATGCGCAGTTCTTC.

This clonotype was observed a single time. Compared with germline, one end of the junction differs, possibly owing to a read error. The V call is TRBV7-2, the J call TRBJ2-7; a possible D gene is TRBD1 (5 bases). The germline gives CDR1 SGHTA, CDR2 FQGNSA. The CDR3 covers 13 residues. The CDR3 nucleotides are TGTGCCAGCAGCCTCTCCAACCAGGGCCAGCAGGACTTC. Translation gives CASSLSNQGQQDF.

The chain uses TRBV20-1 and TRBJ1-4, with D possibly matching TRBD1 (5 bases). The V gene's germline CDR1 is DFQATT and CDR2 SNEGSKA (reference sequence). Trimming removed 5 bases from V and 8 bases from J, with 18 bases in between. This CDR3 region has 14 residues. CDR3 region: CSAPPAREGEKLFF. The CDR3 bases are TGCAGTGCTCCCCCGGCCAGGGAGGGGGAAAAACTGTTTTTT.

Regarding this clonotype: No conserved phenylalanine or tryptophan ends this CDR3, so it is likely a read error. Because the CDR3's place on the DNA is in doubt, the DNA is left out and the CDR3 is given as listed by TCRdb. V gene TRBV19 combines with J gene TRBJ1-5; TRBD1, the D gene given by the table, was not confirmed from the DNA. The CDR3 comprises 12 residues, both ends counted. CDR1 LNHDA and CDR2 SQIVND come from the germline V gene (reference sequence). The chain's CDR3 is CASSPIRTGGKV.

In this sample, this clonotype turned up once. The genes are TRBV29-1 and TRBJ1-2; possibly TRBD1 for D (5 bases). CDR3 length: 12 amino acids. The V end lost 7 bases, the J end lost 6 bases, and 15 bases lay between the germline ends. The germline V gene encodes CDR1 SQVTM and CDR2 ANQGSEA. The CDR3 here is CSARPGMDGYTF. DNA for the CDR3: TGCAGCGCTCGACCAGGGATGGATGGCTACACCTTC.

This clonotype was counted ten times or more. The rearrangement links TRBV7-2 to TRBJ2-3; D gene ambiguous. The germline V gene has CDR1 SGHTA and CDR2 FQGNSA. The length of the CDR3 is 14 residues. Trimming took off 0 bases at V and 0 bases at J, with 4 bases between the two ends. For the CDR3, the DNA is TGTGCCAGCAGCTTAGCCACGAGCACAGATACGCAGTATTTT. Protein sequence: CASSLATSTDTQYF.

V usage is TRBV15 and J usage is TRBJ2-7; D not resolved. The CDR3 consists of 16 residues. CDR1 is LNHNV and CDR2 is YYDKDF in the germline V gene (reference sequence). V lost 0 bases to trimming and J lost 2 bases, with 14 bases between them. In nucleotides, the CDR3 is TGTGCCACCAGCAGAGATTCATGGACGGAAACCTACGAGCAGTACTTC. Encoded protein: CATSRDSWTETYEQYF.

This clonotype was seen more than once but under ten times. This may be a read error, as it is one base from a much larger clone. V usage is TRBV6-5 and J usage is TRBJ1-2; 7 bases align to TRBD1. Germline V gives CDR1 MNHEY, CDR2 SVGAGI. This CDR3 is 14 amino acids long. Trimming removed 7 bases from V and 5 bases from J; junction bases left unmatched: 10. In DNA, the CDR3 is TGTGCCAGCACCCAAGGGGAGACAGGGTATGGCTACACCTTC. Translating gives CASTQGETGYGYTF.

This clonotype was picked up many times. The V gene is TRBV19, the J gene TRBJ1-2; D is ambiguous. V was shortened by 4 bases and J by 4 bases, with 10 bases between the two germline ends. The length of the CDR3 is 13 residues. Germline CDR1 and CDR2: LNHDA and SQIVND (reference sequence). DNA for the CDR3: TGTGCCAGTAGTAACAGAGCTGGCTATGGCTACACCTTC. It specifies CASSNRAGYGYTF. Combining the CDR3 with reference TRBV19 and TRBJ1-2 gives the whole variable domain DGGITQSPKYLFRKEGQNVTLSCEQNLNHDAMYWYRQDPGQGLRLIYYSQIVNDFQKGDIAEGYSVSREKKESFPLTVTSAQKNPTAFYLCASSNRAGYGYTFGSGTRLTVV.

In the case of this clonotype: The missing conserved phenylalanine or tryptophan at the end of this CDR3 makes a read error likely. Because the CDR3's place on the DNA is in doubt, the DNA is left out and the CDR3 is given as listed by TCRdb. This chain connects TRBV29-1 to TRBJ1-1; the D call TRBD1 from the table was never checked on the DNA. CDR1 and CDR2 (germline): SQVTM, ANQGSEA. The CDR3 sequence runs 16 residues, both termini included. The CDR3: CSVLPRDREAEAFFGQ.

This clonotype showed up many times. V gene TRBV18 combines with J gene TRBJ1-1; D gene unclear. Germline V gene lookup returns CDR1 KGHSH and CDR2 LQKENI. The CDR3 length is 14 residues. V was trimmed by 3 bases and J by 0 bases, leaving 8 bases between them. CDR3 region: CASSPGYLNTEAFF. DNA for the CDR3: TGTGCCAGCTCACCTGGCTACCTGAACACTGAAGCTTTCTTT.